This paragraph reports one TCR beta chain. As yet, its antigen is unknown. This specimen belongs to a study of T-cell memory formation after mild COVID-19. Study results and limitations: Contracting CD8+ clones were enriched in EMRA, CD4+ mainly in CM and EM.

One entry per CDR3 protein, called by TCRdb with MiXCR from the 5' RACE reads. This table holds hundreds of thousands of distinct CDR3 sequences, 23% found once. This receptor was identified in an adult woman who had mild COVID-19 (a few samples of this study predate the infection). Cell type and time point are not known. Sequenced: PBMCs or a T cell subset sorted from them (not recorded which).

The chain's CDR3 is CASSFTGGEQFF. CDR3 DNA sequence: TGTGCCAGCAGTTTTACAGGAGGTGAGCAGTTCTTC. The V and J genes are TRBV12-3 or TRBV12-4 and TRBJ2-1; the D gene could be TRBD1 or TRBD2 (5 bases each). This CDR3 spans 12 amino acids. Trimming stripped 3 bases from V and 9 bases from J, with 9 bases between.